The 6 T cell receptor beta chains presented below share a single source sample, sequenced in a study of shared clonotypes between healthy human individuals. TCRdb's copy holds only in-frame clones and misses some; the assay was immunoSEQ multiplex PCR. The table records roughly 1,000,000 clones, approximately 80% of them present only once. What was sequenced was memory CD4+ T cells from PBMCs. The subset: CD45RA-negative fraction. These receptors were collected from a man younger than 35 in good health. Some clones in this sample may be carry-over from other donors' samples.

This chain joins TRBV28 and TRBJ1-2; 8 bases align to TRBD1. The CDR3 has 16 amino acids. From germline, CDR1 is MDHEN and CDR2 SYDVKM. J gave up 7 bases and V 9 bases, and 19 bases lay outside the gene matches. CDR3 residues: CASLVGQGAPFAGYTF. CDR3 DNA sequence: TGTGCCAGTTTAGTAGGGCAGGGGGCGCCGTTTGCTGGCTACACCTTC.

The genes are TRBV7-3 and TRBJ2-7, with no clear D. In germline, CDR1 is SGHTA, CDR2 FQGTGA. V shed 3 bases and J shed 3 bases, with 6 bases lying between them. The CDR3 is 12 amino acids. The CDR3 DNA follows: TGTGCCAGCAGCTTCCCCGTCTACGAGCAGTACTTC. It is translated as CASSFPVYEQYF.

This chain links TRBV6-1 with TRBJ2-6, with D possibly matching TRBD2 (6 bases). Trimming left V 1 base short and J 9 bases short, with 16 bases between. Germline V CDR1 and CDR2: MNHNS, SASEGT. The CDR3 length is 16 residues. The CDR3 loop reads CASSEGLGGAFNVLTF. The CDR3 nucleotides read TGTGCCAGCAGTGAAGGCCTCGGAGGGGCCTTCAACGTCCTGACTTTC.

The genes are TRBV7-8 and TRBJ2-3; tentatively, D is TRBD2 (5 bases). The germline V gene has CDR1 SGHVS and CDR2 FQNEAQ. V lost 1 base and J 8 bases, leaving 13 bases between the germline ends. The CDR3 consists of 14 residues. CDR3 sequence reads: CASSLGGEFGTQYF. The CDR3 DNA sequence: TGTGCCAGCAGCTTAGGTGGGGAGTTCGGTACGCAGTATTTT.

The chain is built from TRBV18 and TRBJ2-1; D possibly matches TRBD1 or TRBD2 (5 bases each). Trimming left V 2 bases short and J 0 bases short, with 11 bases between. This CDR3 is 16 amino acids long. Germline V gene sequence: CDR1 KGHSH, CDR2 LQKENI. CDR3 region: CASSPRSGSSYNEQFF. DNA of the CDR3: TGTGCCAGCTCACCAAGGTCAGGGAGCTCCTACAATGAGCAGTTCTTC.

This rearrangement joins TRBV27 to TRBJ1-5; perhaps TRBD1 as D (6 bases). The V end lost 6 bases, the J end lost 3 bases, and 12 bases lay between the germline ends. The CDR3 spans 14 residues. CDR1 and CDR2 from the germline V gene are MNHEY and SMNVEV (reference sequence). CDR3 sequence reads: CASRGRDINQPQHF. CDR3 coding DNA: TGTGCCAGCAGGGGACGGGACATCAATCAGCCCCAGCATTTT.